This T cell receptor beta chain derives from a study of T-cell reconstitution after alpha-beta-depleted transplantation in children. CDR1 is LGHNA, CDR2 YNFKEQ, per germline. The CDR3 has 19 residues. After removal of 0 bases from V and 6 bases from J, the junction contained 12 bases not matched to a gene. This clonotype was seen once. Unique molecular identifiers were incorporated during preparation of the TCRbeta library. TCRdb re-analysed the PCR reads in MiXCR, keeping a single row per CDR3 protein. The top ten clones hold over 2.5% of a sample with 200,000 to 300,000 distinct CDR3 sequences, 25% of them seen once.

V and J are TRBV4-2 and TRBJ2-2; 11 bases align to TRBD2. Sequencing was performed on PBMCs, taken before TCRalphabeta/CD19-depleted stem cell transplant. The receptor's source is a girl aged 2 to 10 with Fanconi anemia, due to receive a stem cell transplant. This chain's CDR3 is CASSQELLAGGRSPGELFF. DNA for the CDR3: TGTGCCAGCAGCCAAGAGTTGCTAGCGGGGGGTCGTTCCCCCGGGGAGCTGTTTTTT.